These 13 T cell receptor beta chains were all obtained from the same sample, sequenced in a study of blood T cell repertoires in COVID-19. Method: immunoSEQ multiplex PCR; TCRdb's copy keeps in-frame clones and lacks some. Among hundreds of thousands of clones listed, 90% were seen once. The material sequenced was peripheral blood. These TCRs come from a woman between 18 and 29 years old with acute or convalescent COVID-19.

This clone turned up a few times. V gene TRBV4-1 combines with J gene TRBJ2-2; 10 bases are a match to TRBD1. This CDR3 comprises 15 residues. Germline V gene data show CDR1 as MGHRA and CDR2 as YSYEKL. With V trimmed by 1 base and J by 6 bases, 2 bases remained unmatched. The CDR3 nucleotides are TGCGCCAGCAGCCAAGGGGACAGGGGCCCCGGGGAGCTGTTTTTT. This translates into CASSQGDRGPGELFF.

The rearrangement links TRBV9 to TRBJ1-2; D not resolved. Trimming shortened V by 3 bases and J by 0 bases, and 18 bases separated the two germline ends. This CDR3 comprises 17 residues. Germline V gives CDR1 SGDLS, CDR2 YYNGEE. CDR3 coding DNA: TGTGCCAGCAGCGACCGCCTAGGAGAGGCCACTAACTATGGCTACACCTTC. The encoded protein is CASSDRLGEATNYGYTF.

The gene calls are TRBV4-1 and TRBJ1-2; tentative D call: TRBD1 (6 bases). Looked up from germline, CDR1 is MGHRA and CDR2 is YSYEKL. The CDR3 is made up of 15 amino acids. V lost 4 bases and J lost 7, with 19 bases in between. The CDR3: CASSPGTLSLAGYTF. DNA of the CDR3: TGCGCCAGCAGCCCTGGGACACTTTCTCTGGCTGGCTACACCTTC.

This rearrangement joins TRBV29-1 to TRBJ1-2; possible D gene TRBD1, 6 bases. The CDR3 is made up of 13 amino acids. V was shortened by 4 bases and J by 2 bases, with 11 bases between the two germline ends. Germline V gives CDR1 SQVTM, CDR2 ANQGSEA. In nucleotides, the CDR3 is TGCAGCGTTGTTGTCAGGGGCAACTATGGCTACACCTTC. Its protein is CSVVVRGNYGYTF.

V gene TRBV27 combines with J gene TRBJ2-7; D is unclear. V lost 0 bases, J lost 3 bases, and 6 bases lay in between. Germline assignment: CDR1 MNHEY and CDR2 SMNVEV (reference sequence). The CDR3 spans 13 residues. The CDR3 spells CASSLSENYEQYF. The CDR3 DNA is TGTGCCAGCAGTTTATCGGAGAACTACGAGCAGTACTTC.

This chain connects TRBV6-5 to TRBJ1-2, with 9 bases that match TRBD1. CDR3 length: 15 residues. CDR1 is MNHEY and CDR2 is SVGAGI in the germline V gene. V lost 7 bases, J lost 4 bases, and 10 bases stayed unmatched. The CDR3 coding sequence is TGTGCCAGCACGGGACAGGGCTATCGAGGCTATGGCTACACCTTC. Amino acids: CASTGQGYRGYGYTF.

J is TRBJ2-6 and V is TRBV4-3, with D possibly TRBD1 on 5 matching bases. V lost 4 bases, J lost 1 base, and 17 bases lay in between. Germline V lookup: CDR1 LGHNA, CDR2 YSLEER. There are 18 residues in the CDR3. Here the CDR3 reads CASSPGQSSSSGANVLTF. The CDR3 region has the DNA TGCGCCAGCAGCCCAGGGCAGTCATCCTCTTCTGGGGCCAACGTCCTGACTTTC.

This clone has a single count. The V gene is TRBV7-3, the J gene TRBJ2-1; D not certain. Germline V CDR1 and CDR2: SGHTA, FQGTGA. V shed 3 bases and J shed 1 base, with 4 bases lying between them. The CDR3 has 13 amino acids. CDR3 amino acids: CASSFMSYNEQFF. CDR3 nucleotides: TGTGCCAGCAGCTTCATGTCCTACAATGAGCAGTTCTTC.

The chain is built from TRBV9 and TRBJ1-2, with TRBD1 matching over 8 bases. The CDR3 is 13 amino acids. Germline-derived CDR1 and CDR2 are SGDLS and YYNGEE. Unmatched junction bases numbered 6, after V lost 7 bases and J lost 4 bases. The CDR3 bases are TGTGCCAGCGGGGCAGGGGGCGTCTATGGCTACACCTTC. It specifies CASGAGGVYGYTF.

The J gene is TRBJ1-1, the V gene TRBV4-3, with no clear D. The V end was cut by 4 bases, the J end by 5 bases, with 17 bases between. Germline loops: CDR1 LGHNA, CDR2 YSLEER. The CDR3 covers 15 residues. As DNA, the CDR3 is TGCGCCAGCAGCCGCCTAGGCTCTACCGGGACTGAAGCTTTCTTT. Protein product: CASSRLGSTGTEAFF.

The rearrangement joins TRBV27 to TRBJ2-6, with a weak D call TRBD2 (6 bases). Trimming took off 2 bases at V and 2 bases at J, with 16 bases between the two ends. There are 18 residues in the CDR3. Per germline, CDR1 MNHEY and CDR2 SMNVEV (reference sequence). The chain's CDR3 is CASSLRGTMLAGANVLTF. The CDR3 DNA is TGTGCCAGCAGTTTACGGGGGACCATGTTGGCTGGGGCCAACGTCCTGACTTTC.

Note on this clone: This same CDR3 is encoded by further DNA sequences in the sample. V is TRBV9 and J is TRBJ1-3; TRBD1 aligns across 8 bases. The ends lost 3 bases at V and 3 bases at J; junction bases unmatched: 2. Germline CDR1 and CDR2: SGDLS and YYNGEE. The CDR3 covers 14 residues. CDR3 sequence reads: CASSATGGGNTIYF. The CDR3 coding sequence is TGTGCCAGCAGCGCCACAGGGGGTGGAAACACCATATATTTT.

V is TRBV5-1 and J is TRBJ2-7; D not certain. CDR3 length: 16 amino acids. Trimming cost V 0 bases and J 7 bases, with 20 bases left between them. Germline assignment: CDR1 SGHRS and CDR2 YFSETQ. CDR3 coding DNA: TGCGCCAGCAGCTTGGCCCCTACAGCCATCCTTTGGGAGCAGTACTTC. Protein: CASSLAPTAILWEQYF.